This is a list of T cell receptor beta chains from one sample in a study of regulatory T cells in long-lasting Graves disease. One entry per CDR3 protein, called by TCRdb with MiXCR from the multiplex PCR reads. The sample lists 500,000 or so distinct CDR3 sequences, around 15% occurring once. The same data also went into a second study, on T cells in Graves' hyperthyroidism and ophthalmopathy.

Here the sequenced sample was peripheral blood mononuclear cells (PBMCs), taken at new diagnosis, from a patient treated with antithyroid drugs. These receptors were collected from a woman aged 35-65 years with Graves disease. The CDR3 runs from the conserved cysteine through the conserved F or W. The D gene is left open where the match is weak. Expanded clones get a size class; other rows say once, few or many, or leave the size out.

CASSAPSAGGDEQYF	TGTGCCAGCAGTGCCCCCTCAGCGGGGGGCGACGAGCAGTACTTC	TRBV6-1	TRBJ2-7	TRBD2	-
CASSLRAGASGNTIYF	TGTGCCAGCAGCCTTAGAGCCGGGGCCTCTGGAAACACCATATATTTT	TRBV4-2	TRBJ1-3	-	-
CSVERLGNEQFF	TGCAGCGTTGAAAGGTTGGGCAATGAGCAGTTCTTC	TRBV29-1	TRBJ2-1	-	many
CASYSNPGTANTGELFF	TGTGCCTCCTACTCGAACCCCGGGACGGCGAACACCGGGGAGCTGTTTTTT	TRBV10-3	TRBJ2-2	-	-
CASIEGRLGTDTQYF	TGTGCCAGCATCGAGGGCAGGTTGGGGACAGATACGCAGTATTTT	TRBV11-1	TRBJ2-3	-	many
CAWSLTPNTEAFF	TGTGCCTGGAGCCTCACACCGAACACTGAAGCTTTCTTT	TRBV30	TRBJ1-1	-	many
CAWSVGLRHEKLFF	TGTGCCTGGAGCGTGGGACTTAGGCATGAAAAACTGTTTTTT	TRBV30	TRBJ1-4	-	-
CASSPARQNYYEQYF	TGTGCCAGCAGCCCCGCGAGACAGAACTATTACGAGCAGTACTTC	TRBV7-8	TRBJ2-7	-	-
CASRPDRAAGELFF	TGTGCCAGCAGACCCGACAGGGCCGCCGGGGAGCTGTTTTTT	TRBV12-3/TRBV12-4	TRBJ2-2	TRBD1	-
CASSYITGVDGYTF	TGTGCCAGCAGTTACATAACAGGGGTGGATGGCTACACCTTC	TRBV6-5	TRBJ1-2	TRBD1	many
CASSWTSYIEQYF	TGTGCCAGCAGTTGGACTAGTTATATCGAGCAGTACTTC	TRBV12-3/TRBV12-4	TRBJ2-7	TRBD2	few
CASSMLGGGTEAFF	TGTGCCAGTAGTATGTTAGGGGGGGGCACTGAAGCTTTCTTT	TRBV19	TRBJ1-1	-	-
CASSWTGVAGELFF	TGTGCCAGCAGTTGGACGGGGGTGGCCGGGGAGCTGTTTTTT	TRBV27	TRBJ2-2	-	-
CASSQAGYQTQYF	TGTGCCAGCAGCCAGGCAGGGTATCAGACCCAGTACTTC	TRBV12-3/TRBV12-4	TRBJ2-5	-	few
CATSRAPTADTIYF	TGTGCCACCAGCAGAGCCCCAACGGCGGACACCATATATTTT	TRBV15	TRBJ1-3	-	-
CASGQGSYNEQFF	TGTGCCAGCGGACAGGGCTCCTACAATGAGCAGTTCTTC	TRBV6-1	TRBJ2-1	TRBD1	-
CASSLGAGEYQETQYF	TGTGCCAGCAGTTTAGGGGCAGGAGAGTACCAAGAGACCCAGTACTTC	TRBV28	TRBJ2-5	-	many
CARFTADTQYF	TGCGCCAGATTTACCGCAGATACGCAGTATTTT	TRBV5-1	TRBJ2-3	-	many
CASSGGQLSSYNEQFF	TGTGCCAGCAGCGGAGGACAGCTGAGCTCCTACAATGAGCAGTTCTTC	TRBV9	TRBJ2-1	-	many
CASSLQPELGNTEAFF	TGCGCCAGCAGCTTGCAGCCAGAACTGGGGAACACTGAAGCTTTCTTT	TRBV5-1	TRBJ1-1	-	-
CASSEARLIRGNEQFF	TGTGCCAGCAGTGAAGCCCGACTGATTCGAGGCAATGAGCAGTTCTTC	TRBV6-1	TRBJ2-1	-	many
CASRDSGGAGETQYF	TGTGCCAGCAGAGATAGCGGGGGAGCCGGAGAGACCCAGTACTTC	TRBV2	TRBJ2-5	TRBD2	many
CASSIVPGGGADTQYF	TGTGCCAGTAGTATAGTACCAGGGGGCGGCGCAGATACGCAGTATTTT	TRBV19	TRBJ2-3	TRBD1	many
CASSLKGFTEAFF	TGTGCCAGCAGTTTAAAGGGATTCACTGAAGCTTTCTTT	TRBV12-3/TRBV12-4	TRBJ1-1	-	many
CASSVGGDGSYEQYF	TGTGCCAGCAGCGTAGGAGGGGACGGGTCCTACGAGCAGTACTTC	TRBV9	TRBJ2-7	-	few
CASSPPVYFGTDTQYF	TGTGCCAGCTCACCACCAGTATACTTCGGCACAGATACGCAGTATTTT	TRBV18	TRBJ2-3	-	many
CASSLLAGYATDTQYF	TGCGCCAGCAGCCTCTTAGCGGGGTATGCGACAGATACGCAGTATTTT	TRBV4-1	TRBJ2-3	TRBD2	many